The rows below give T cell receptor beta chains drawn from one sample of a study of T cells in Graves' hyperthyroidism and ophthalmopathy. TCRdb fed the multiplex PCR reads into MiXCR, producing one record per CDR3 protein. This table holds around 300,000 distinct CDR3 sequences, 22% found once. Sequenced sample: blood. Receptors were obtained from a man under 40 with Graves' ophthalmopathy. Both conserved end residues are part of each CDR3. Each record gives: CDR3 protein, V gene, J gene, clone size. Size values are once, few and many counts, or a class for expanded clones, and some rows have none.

CDR3: CASTVHRSSGIGHEQYF
V: TRBV6-2/TRBV6-3
J: TRBJ2-7
size: few

CDR3: CASSLRASGDTF
V: TRBV28
J: TRBJ1-2
size: few

CDR3: CAWGGSGANVLTF
V: TRBV30
J: TRBJ2-6
size: NA

CDR3: CASSPGGTANYGYTF
V: TRBV27
J: TRBJ1-2
size: NA

CDR3: CASSLTSASVTDTQYF
V: TRBV7-3
J: TRBJ2-3
size: few

CDR3: CASSLFGSGVSTDTQYF
V: TRBV19
J: TRBJ2-3
size: NA

CDR3: CASSPRGREGNSPLHF
V: TRBV18
J: TRBJ1-6
size: NA

CDR3: CAWSVPGIRSGYNEQFF
V: TRBV30
J: TRBJ2-1
size: few

CDR3: CASSGGRDEQYF
V: TRBV2
J: TRBJ2-7
size: many

CDR3: CASSDRVFTGELFF
V: TRBV10-1
J: TRBJ2-2
size: few

CDR3: CASTTTGLYNSPLHF
V: TRBV12-3/TRBV12-4
J: TRBJ1-6
size: few

CDR3: CSAPGASLNYEQYF
V: TRBV20-1
J: TRBJ2-7
size: many

CDR3: CASSPPRTASYEQYF
V: TRBV7-2
J: TRBJ2-7
size: many

CDR3: CASSLEGTPPYEQYF
V: TRBV3-1
J: TRBJ2-7
size: NA

CDR3: CASRTNRGGNEKLFF
V: TRBV2
J: TRBJ1-4
size: many

CDR3: CAVMGRSNQPQHF
V: TRBV28
J: TRBJ1-5
size: many

CDR3: CASKLSLAGVFPYEQYF
V: TRBV2
J: TRBJ2-7
size: few

CDR3: CASSTRGGSYNEQFF
V: TRBV7-2
J: TRBJ2-1
size: few

CDR3: CASSFGQGRNEQFF
V: TRBV28
J: TRBJ2-1
size: many

CDR3: CASTVGTSTVNTEAFF
V: TRBV28
J: TRBJ1-1
size: many

CDR3: CASSTGTISNQPQHF
V: TRBV19
J: TRBJ1-5
size: NA

CDR3: CASSPFRGHTEAFF
V: TRBV28
J: TRBJ1-1
size: many

CDR3: CASSLVQQSYEQYF
V: TRBV11-2
J: TRBJ2-7
size: many

CDR3: CASSLGRGRRVNTEAFF
V: TRBV5-4
J: TRBJ1-1
size: few

CDR3: CASSRTTSYEQYF
V: TRBV19
J: TRBJ2-7
size: few

CDR3: CSARAAREKPYEQYF
V: TRBV20-1
J: TRBJ2-7
size: few

CDR3: CASSSQLAGGADTQYF
V: TRBV12-3/TRBV12-4
J: TRBJ2-3
size: NA

CDR3: CAWSSPGVAGGSYEQYF
V: TRBV30
J: TRBJ2-7
size: NA

CDR3: CSARDYKGSYGYTF
V: TRBV20-1
J: TRBJ1-2
size: few

CDR3: CASSDRDRGYAEQFF
V: TRBV27
J: TRBJ2-1
size: few

CDR3: CSAASRAGELFF
V: TRBV29-1
J: TRBJ2-2
size: NA

CDR3: CASSTEDRATNEKLFF
V: TRBV9
J: TRBJ1-4
size: few

CDR3: CSARNAGGYEQYF
V: TRBV20-1
J: TRBJ2-7
size: many

CDR3: CSVGTGTGELFF
V: TRBV29-1
J: TRBJ2-2
size: NA

CDR3: CASSGEGGTEAFF
V: TRBV12-3/TRBV12-4
J: TRBJ1-1
size: NA

CDR3: CASKRDRGSQPQHF
V: TRBV28
J: TRBJ1-5
size: few